Here is one TCR beta chain with its context. The CDR3 has 14 amino acids. Germline V gene sequence: CDR1 MNHEY, CDR2 SMNVEV (reference sequence). The germline V and J ends were trimmed by 6 bases and 4 bases, with 10 bases remaining between them. The record originates from a study of shared T cell receptors in the human thymus. The table came from immunoSEQ multiplex PCR; TCRdb's copy has only in-frame clones and leaves some out. Seen here are about 610,000 clones, 88% observed once, and the top ten hold over 0.008%. The same sample was also used in a study of human thymus T cells. That work states: All donors were healthy Finnish infants who were undergoing corrective surgery to treat congenital heart defects. Resections from corrective heart surgery provided thymus tissue. Apparent skewing of V and J gene usage characterized both thymic and blood repertoires. Unrelated individuals had highly overlapping thymic repertoires, as reported in related research.

Sequencing was done on a sample of thymocytes. The TCR comes from a boy under three years old with a congenital heart defect. This sequence joins TRBV27 and TRBJ2-6, with D maybe TRBD2 (5 bases). The DNA for the CDR3 is TGTGCCAGCAGCCACACGGGAGGGGCCAACGTCCTGACTTTC. Protein sequence: CASSHTGGANVLTF. The complete variable domain, with remaining parts taken from reference TRBV27 and TRBJ2-6, reads EAQVTQNPRYLITVTGKKLTVTCSQNMNHEYMSWYRQDPGLGLRQIYYSMNVEVTDKGDVPEGYKVSRKEKRNFPLILESPSPNQTSLYFCASSHTGGANVLTFGAGSRLTVL.